These 15 T cell receptor beta chains share one sample of origin, sequenced in a study of a mutant IDH1 vaccine in newly diagnosed glioma. Method: immunoSEQ multiplex PCR; TCRdb's copy keeps in-frame clones and lacks some. The sample has some 59,000 clones; 80% to 90% are singletons. As to time point: baseline, week 1 (first vaccination visit). Documented treatment: pre-vaccination baseline after standard-of-care therapy. The input for sequencing was PBMCs, taken from a glioma patient treated with radiotherapy, temozolomide or both. The receptors stem from a man between 18 and 29 years old with glioma.

The chain has TRBV4-1 and TRBJ2-3; 8 nucleotides line up with TRBD2. Germline V gene sequence: CDR1 MGHRA, CDR2 YSYEKL. The junction had 7 bases not matched to a gene; V was cut back by 0 bases and J by 2 bases. The CDR3 totals 17 residues. CDR3: CASSQEIAGIDTDTQYF. CDR3 DNA: TGCGCCAGCAGCCAAGAGATAGCGGGGATCGACACAGATACGCAGTATTTT.

The rearrangement joins TRBV11-1 to TRBJ1-6; 8 positions agree with TRBD1. Per the germline V gene, CDR1 is SGHAT and CDR2 is FQDESV (reference sequence). This CDR3 has 16 residues. V was clipped by 1 base and J by 10 bases; unmatched bases: 9. Here the CDR3 DNA reads TGTGCCAGCAGCTTAGGGGCAGGGGGCGTCGGCTCACCCCTCCACTTT. Translated: CASSLGAGGVGSPLHF.

CDR3 residues: CASSRQGSVAGELFF. In DNA, the CDR3 is TGTGCCAGCAGTCGACAGGGTTCCGTCGCCGGGGAGCTGTTTTTT. The chain carries TRBV6-1 and TRBJ2-2; 7 bases match TRBD1. This CDR3 has 15 amino acids. Germline CDR1 MNHNS, CDR2 SASEGT. V was pared by 5 bases and J by 6 bases, with 9 bases of the junction left unmatched.

This clone was detected only a few times. V is TRBV4-2 and J is TRBJ1-2; tentatively, D is TRBD1 (5 bases). V dropped 0 bases and J dropped 3 bases, with 14 bases sitting between them. Germline lookup yields CDR1 LGHNA and CDR2 YNFKEQ. The CDR3 runs to 16 residues. CDR3 coding DNA: TGTGCCAGCAGCCAAGATCCGGAGGTGGGGCACTATGGCTACACCTTC. As protein: CASSQDPEVGHYGYTF.

J is TRBJ1-4 and V is TRBV15, with TRBD1 identical over 9 bases. Unmatched junction bases numbered 17, after V lost 5 bases and J lost 4 bases. The CDR3 runs 19 residues. Per germline, CDR1 LNHNV and CDR2 YYDKDF (reference sequence). The CDR3 reads CATSPINSGQGFGNEKLFF. The CDR3 DNA is TGTGCCACCAGCCCAATCAACTCGGGACAGGGTTTTGGTAATGAAAAACTGTTTTTT.

The V and J genes are TRBV28 and TRBJ2-5; D perhaps matches TRBD1 (6 bases). Germline CDR1 is MDHEN and CDR2 is SYDVKM. CDR3 length: 12 amino acids. Trimming took 5 bases from V and 5 from J, leaving 9 bases between them. The CDR3 DNA reads TGTGCCAGCAGTCAGGGGTGGGAGACCCAGTACTTC. Its protein product is CASSQGWETQYF.

This chain joins TRBV28 and TRBJ1-2; tentative D call: TRBD1 (5 bases). Deletions cut 2 bases from V and 7 bases from J, with 17 bases between. Germline CDR1 is MDHEN and CDR2 is SYDVKM. This CDR3 has 15 residues. CDR3 sequence (DNA): TGTGCCAGCAGTTTAAGCGGGGGGAGGGTCCTTGGCTACACCTTC. This gives the protein CASSLSGGRVLGYTF.

There are a few counts of this clone. V and J are TRBV30 and TRBJ1-1, with 9 bases fitting TRBD1. Germline assignment: CDR1 GTSNPN and CDR2 SVGIG (reference sequence). V lost 1 base and J lost 4; bases outside the gene matches: 1. The CDR3 totals 13 residues. CDR3 residues: CAWSGTGATEAFF. CDR3 bases: TGTGCCTGGAGTGGGACAGGGGCCACTGAAGCTTTCTTT.

This chain links TRBV5-4 with TRBJ2-6; 11 bases are shared with TRBD2. V lost 1 base, J lost 0 bases, and 6 bases stayed unmatched. This CDR3 is built from 19 residues. CDR1 is SGHNT, CDR2 YYREEE, per germline (reference sequence). CDR3 coding DNA: TGTGCCAGCAGCTTGATGGGACTAGCGGCAAGCTCTGGGGCCAACGTCCTGACTTTC. This sequence encodes CASSLMGLAASSGANVLTF. Drawing the rest from reference TRBV5-4 and TRBJ2-6, the complete variable domain is ETGVTQSPTHLIKTRGQQVTLRCSSQSGHNTVSWYQQALGQGPQFIFQYYREEENGRGNFPPRFSGLQFPNYSSELNVNALELDDSALYLCASSLMGLAASSGANVLTFGAGSRLTVL.

The chain has TRBV27 and TRBJ1-1; 7 bases are shared with TRBD1. This CDR3 contains 16 residues. Looked up from germline, CDR1 is MNHEY and CDR2 is SMNVEV (reference sequence). The junction had 8 bases not matched to a gene; V was cut back by 4 bases and J by 0 bases. In nucleotides, the CDR3 is TGTGCCAGCAGTTCTTATACAGGGGCTATGAACACTGAAGCTTTCTTT. Translated: CASSSYTGAMNTEAFF.

The chain is built from TRBV6-5 and TRBJ1-1, with D tentatively TRBD1 (5 bases). There are 13 residues in the CDR3. The germline V gene has CDR1 MNHEY and CDR2 SVGAGI. V lost 7 bases and J lost 6, with 15 bases in between. The CDR3 is CASTDSRSSEAFF. In nucleotides, the CDR3 is TGTGCCAGCACCGACAGCCGTTCGTCTGAAGCTTTCTTT.

This clone was observed a few times. This chain connects TRBV6-1 to TRBJ2-7; TRBD1 matches 7 bases. The trim removed 1 base at V and 2 bases at J, leaving 8 bases unmatched. This CDR3 has 16 amino acids. CDR1 and CDR2 from the germline V gene are MNHNS and SASEGT. Here the CDR3 DNA reads TGTGCCAGCAGTGAAGACCCCGGGACAGCCGCCTACGAGCAGTACTTC. It codes for CASSEDPGTAAYEQYF.

This chain links TRBV5-1 with TRBJ1-2, with D unresolved. This CDR3 is built from 13 residues. V was shortened by 3 bases and J by 4 bases, with 10 bases between the two germline ends. Germline loops: CDR1 SGHRS, CDR2 YFSETQ. The CDR3 nucleotides read TGCGCCAGCAGCTCCGGACCTCTCTATGGCTACACCTTC. This gives the protein CASSSGPLYGYTF.

The rearrangement joins TRBV9 to TRBJ2-2; no definite D call. There are 18 residues in the CDR3. Germline assignment: CDR1 SGDLS and CDR2 YYNGEE. V was trimmed by 0 bases and J by 1 base, leaving 16 bases between them. The CDR3 DNA sequence: TGTGCCAGCAGCGTAGTCGGCAGGCAATCCTTGAACACCGGGGAGCTGTTTTTT. Protein: CASSVVGRQSLNTGELFF.

This clone has only a few counts. V gene TRBV2 combines with J gene TRBJ1-4, with 7 bases fitting TRBD1. Germline V gene lookup returns CDR1 SNHLY and CDR2 FYNNEI. The CDR3 sequence is 15 residues long. V was pared by 5 bases and J by 4 bases, with 7 bases of the junction left unmatched. DNA for the CDR3: TGTGCCAGCAGTTTAGTGGGGACAGTTAATGAAAAACTGTTTTTT. The encoded protein is CASSLVGTVNEKLFF.